This T cell receptor (beta chain) is drawn from a study of blood T cells in healthy people across ages. General study findings and limits: With naive T cell percentage, TCR beta diversity showed a strong correlation. PBMCs went unsorted, and a conclusive naive versus antigen-experienced comparison was therefore prevented.

This clonotype was seen only a few times. Its target is unknown. No fewer than 6.5 million PBMCs went into each sample. It was with a sample-barcoded 5' primer and a J-beta primer mix that a second PCR of roughly 7 to 12 cycles was run. Individual samples furnished no less than 3 million CDR3-containing paired-end reads apiece. In TCRdb, the 5' RACE reads were re-called with MiXCR into one record per CDR3 protein. The table has some 1.1 million distinct CDR3 sequences, about two fifths seen once; the top ten hold around 14%. The receptor's source is a man aged 18 to 29 in good health. The sample taken for sequencing was blood.

The CDR3 sequence: CASRRDNDNSPLHF. As DNA, the CDR3 is TGCGCCAGCAGAAGGGACAACGATAATTCACCCCTCCACTTT. This chain connects TRBV5-1 to TRBJ1-6, with D possibly matching TRBD1 (6 bases). Germline CDR1 and CDR2: SGHRS and YFSETQ. V was shortened by 5 bases and J by 5 bases, with 11 bases between the two germline ends. The CDR3 runs 14 residues.